This TCR beta chain stems from a study of blood T cell repertoires in COVID-19. Measured with immunoSEQ multiplex PCR; TCRdb has only the in-frame clones, and not every one. This sample has some 450,000 clones; 80% to 90% occur once, and the top ten carry roughly 0.84%. This CDR3 is 13 amino acids long. V was clipped by 3 bases and J by 5 bases; unmatched bases: 4. The germline CDR1 and CDR2 sequences are GTSNPN and SVGIG (reference sequence). The sequenced material came from peripheral blood. The origin of this receptor is a young man with COVID-19, enrolled during active disease. The genes are TRBV30 and TRBJ2-7, with 10 nucleotides matching TRBD1. CDR3 protein: CAWSEGQGDEQYF. The CDR3 DNA is TGTGCCTGGAGCGAAGGACAGGGGGACGAGCAGTACTTC.